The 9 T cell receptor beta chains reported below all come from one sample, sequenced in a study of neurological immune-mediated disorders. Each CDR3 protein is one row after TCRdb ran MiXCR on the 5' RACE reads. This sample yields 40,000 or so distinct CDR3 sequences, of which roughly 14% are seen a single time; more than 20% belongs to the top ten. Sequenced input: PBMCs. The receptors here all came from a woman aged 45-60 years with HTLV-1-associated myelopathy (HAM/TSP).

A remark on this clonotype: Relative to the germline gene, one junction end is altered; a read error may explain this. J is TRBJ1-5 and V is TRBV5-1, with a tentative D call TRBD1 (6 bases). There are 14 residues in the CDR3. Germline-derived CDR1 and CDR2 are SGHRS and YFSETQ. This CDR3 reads CANSLEGGNQPQHF. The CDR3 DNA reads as TGCGCCAACAGCTTGGAGGGGGGCAATCAGCCCCAGCATTTT.

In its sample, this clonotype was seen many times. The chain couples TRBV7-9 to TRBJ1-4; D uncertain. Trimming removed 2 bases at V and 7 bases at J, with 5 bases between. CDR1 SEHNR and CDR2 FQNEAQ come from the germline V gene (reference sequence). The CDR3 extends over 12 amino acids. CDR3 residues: CASSLNREKLFF. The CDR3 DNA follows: TGTGCCAGCAGCTTAAATCGTGAAAAACTGTTTTTT.

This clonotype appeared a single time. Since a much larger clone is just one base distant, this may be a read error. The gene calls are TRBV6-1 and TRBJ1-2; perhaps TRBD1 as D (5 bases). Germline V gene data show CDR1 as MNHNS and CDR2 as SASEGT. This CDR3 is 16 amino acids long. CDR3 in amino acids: CASSYRRGLINYGYSF. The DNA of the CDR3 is TGTGCCAGCAGTTACAGACGGGGACTGATCAACTATGGCTACAGCTTC.

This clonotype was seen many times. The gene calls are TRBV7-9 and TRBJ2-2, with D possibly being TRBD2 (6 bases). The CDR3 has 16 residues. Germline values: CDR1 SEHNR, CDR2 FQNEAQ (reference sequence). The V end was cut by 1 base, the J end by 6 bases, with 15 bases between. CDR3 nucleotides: TGTGCCAGCAGCTTAGATCCGGGAGACTGGCCCGGGGAGCTGTTTTTT. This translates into CASSLDPGDWPGELFF.

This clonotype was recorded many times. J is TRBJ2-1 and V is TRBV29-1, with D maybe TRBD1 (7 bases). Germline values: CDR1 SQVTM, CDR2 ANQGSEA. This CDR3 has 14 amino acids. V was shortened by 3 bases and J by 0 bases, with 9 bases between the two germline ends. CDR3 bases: TGCAGCGTTGACAGGGGGGTCTCCTACAATGAGCAGTTCTTC. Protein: CSVDRGVSYNEQFF.

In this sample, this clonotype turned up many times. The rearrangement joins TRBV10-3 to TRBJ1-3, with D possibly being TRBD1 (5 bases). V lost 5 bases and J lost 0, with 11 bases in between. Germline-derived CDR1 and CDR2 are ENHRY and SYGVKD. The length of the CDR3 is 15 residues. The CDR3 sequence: CAISLTGTSGNTIYF. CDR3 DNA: TGTGCCATCAGTCTAACCGGGACCTCTGGAAACACCATATATTTT.

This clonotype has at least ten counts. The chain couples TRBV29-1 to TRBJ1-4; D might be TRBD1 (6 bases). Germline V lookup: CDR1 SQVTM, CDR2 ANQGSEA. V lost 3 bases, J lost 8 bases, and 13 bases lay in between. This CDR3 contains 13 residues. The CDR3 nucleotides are TGCAGCGTTGACGTCAGGGGAGACGAAAAACTGTTTTTT. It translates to CSVDVRGDEKLFF.

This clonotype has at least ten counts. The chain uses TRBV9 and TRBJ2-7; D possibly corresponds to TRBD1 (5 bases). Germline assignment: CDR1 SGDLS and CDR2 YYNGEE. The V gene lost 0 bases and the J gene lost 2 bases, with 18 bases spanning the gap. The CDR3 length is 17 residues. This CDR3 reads CASSVEGPQGSPYEQYV. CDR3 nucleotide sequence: TGTGCCAGCAGCGTAGAAGGCCCCCAGGGTAGCCCCTACGAGCAGTACGTC.

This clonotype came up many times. The CDR3 protein is CASSQGLTGELFF. CDR3 coding DNA: TGTGCCAGCAGCCAGGGGCTCACCGGGGAGCTGTTTTTT. The V call is TRBV6-1, the J call TRBJ2-2; D is possibly TRBD1 (6 bases). V lost 6 bases and J 4 bases, leaving 9 bases between the germline ends. The CDR3 has 13 residues. Germline V gives CDR1 MNHNS, CDR2 SASEGT.